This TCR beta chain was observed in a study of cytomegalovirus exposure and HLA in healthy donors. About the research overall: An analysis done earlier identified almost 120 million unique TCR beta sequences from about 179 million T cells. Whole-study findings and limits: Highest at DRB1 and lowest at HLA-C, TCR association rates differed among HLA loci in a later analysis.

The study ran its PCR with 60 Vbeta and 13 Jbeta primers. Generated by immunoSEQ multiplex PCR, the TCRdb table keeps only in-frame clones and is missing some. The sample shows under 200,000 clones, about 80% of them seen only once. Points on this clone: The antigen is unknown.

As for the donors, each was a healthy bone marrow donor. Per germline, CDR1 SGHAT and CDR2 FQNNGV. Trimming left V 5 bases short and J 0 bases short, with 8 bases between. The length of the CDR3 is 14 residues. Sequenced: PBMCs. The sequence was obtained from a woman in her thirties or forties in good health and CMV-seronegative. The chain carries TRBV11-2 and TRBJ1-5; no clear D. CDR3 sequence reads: CASSDAHSNQPQHF. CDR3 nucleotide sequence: TGTGCCAGCAGCGATGCGCATAGCAATCAGCCCCAGCATTTT.